Below, 28 T cell receptor beta chains from the same sample are listed, as sequenced in a study of early T cells in non-severe SARS-CoV-2 infection. Each CDR3 protein is one row after TCRdb ran MiXCR on the 5' RACE reads. The repertoire holds some 66,000 distinct CDR3 sequences, 12% seen once, with approximately 4.4% in the top ten. The source material was whole blood. The receptors shown here come from an adult who was a healthcare worker with PCR-confirmed SARS-CoV-2 infection or an uninfected control (not recorded which).

This clonotype was recorded only once. One base away lies a much larger clone, so this may be a sequencing read error. This chain joins TRBV4-1 and TRBJ2-3; D is uncertain. This CDR3 contains 16 residues. Per the germline V gene, CDR1 is MGHRA and CDR2 is YSYEKL. The V gene lost 1 base and the J gene lost 5 bases, with 16 bases spanning the gap. In DNA form, the CDR3 reads TGCGCCAGCAGCCAAGTTATGGTCGGGCAAGAAGATACGCAGTATTTT. This sequence encodes CASSQVMVGQEDTQYF.

V usage is TRBV5-1 and J usage is TRBJ2-3; maybe TRBD1 (5 bases). The CDR3 is 16 amino acids. Between the trimmed V and J ends, which lost 4 bases and 3 bases, there was a span of 18 bases. Germline lookup yields CDR1 SGHRS and CDR2 YFSETQ. The CDR3 DNA sequence: TGCGCCAGCAGCCCCGGTTCAAGGGGAAGGACAGATACGCAGTATTTT. Its translation: CASSPGSRGRTDTQYF.

The sample holds a few counts of this clonotype. This chain uses TRBV10-2 with TRBJ2-7; a weak D match, TRBD2 (7 bases). The CDR3 totals 13 residues. V was shortened by 11 bases and J by 0 bases, with 14 bases between the two germline ends. CDR1 and CDR2 (germline): WSHSY, SAAADI. CDR3 nucleotides: TGCGCCGTACGGCGGGGGCTCTCCTACGAGCAGTACTTC. Translation: CAVRRGLSYEQYF.

This clonotype has more than one count but fewer than ten. The chain joins TRBV15 to TRBJ1-4; tentative D call: TRBD1 (6 bases). The CDR3 contains 15 residues. The germline gives CDR1 LNHNV, CDR2 YYDKDF (reference sequence). V lost 1 base to trimming and J lost 5 bases, with 11 bases between them. The CDR3, as DNA: TGTGCCACCAGCAGAGGAATACAGGGAAATGAAAAACTGTTTTTT. Translating it yields CATSRGIQGNEKLFF.

The table lists this clonotype with a few counts. This chain joins TRBV7-7 and TRBJ2-2; D remains ambiguous. The germline CDR1 and CDR2 sequences are SSHAT and FNYEAQ (reference sequence). The ends were cut back, 5 bases at V and 2 bases at J, with 9 bases in the middle. This CDR3 comprises 14 residues. CDR3 amino acids: CASSPQLNTGELFF. As DNA, the CDR3 is TGTGCCAGCAGCCCTCAGCTAAACACCGGGGAGCTGTTTTTT.

This chain uses TRBV11-2 with TRBJ2-4; no firm D call. The germline CDR1 and CDR2 sequences are SGHAT and FQNNGV. V was clipped by 1 base and J by 1 base, with 5 bases between them. The CDR3 has 14 residues. DNA of the CDR3: TGTGCCAGCAGCTTAGGAGACGCCAAAAACATTCAGTACTTC. Protein: CASSLGDAKNIQYF. Variable domain in full (rest from reference TRBV11-2 and TRBJ2-4): EAGVAQSPRYKIIEKRQSVAFWCNPISGHATLYWYQQILGQGPKLLIQFQNNGVVDDSQLPKDRFSAERLKGVDSTLKIQPAKLEDSAVYLCASSLGDAKNIQYFGAGTRLSVL.

The chain combines TRBV7-9 with TRBJ2-7; D gene uncertain. Germline values: CDR1 SEHNR, CDR2 FQNEAQ (reference sequence). This CDR3 spans 12 amino acids. Trimming pared 5 bases from V and 3 bases from J, leaving 8 bases between. Here the CDR3 reads CASSVRNYEQYF. The CDR3 DNA is TGTGCCAGCAGCGTGAGGAACTACGAGCAGTACTTC. The full variable domain, its missing parts supplied by reference TRBV7-9 and TRBJ2-7, is DTGVSQNPRHKITKRGQNVTFRCDPISEHNRLYWYRQTLGQGPEFLTYFQNEAQLEKSRLLSDRFSAERPKGSFSTLEIQRTEQGDSAMYLCASSVRNYEQYFGPGTRLTVT.

The genes are TRBV15 and TRBJ2-1; D gene unclear. CDR1 and CDR2 (germline): LNHNV, YYDKDF (reference sequence). CDR3 length: 13 amino acids. V was cut by 1 base and J by 7 bases, with 8 bases left in between. CDR3 region: CATSRGLGNEQFF. CDR3 nucleotide sequence: TGTGCCACCAGCAGAGGGTTGGGAAATGAGCAGTTCTTC.

In its sample, this clonotype was seen many times. This sequence joins TRBV19 and TRBJ1-5; 10 nucleotides line up with TRBD1. CDR3 size: 14 residues. The junction had 5 bases not matched to a gene; V was cut back by 7 bases and J by 5 bases. The germline CDR1 and CDR2 sequences are LNHDA and SQIVND (reference sequence). The CDR3 DNA is TGTGCCAGTATTGACAGGGGGCATCATCAGCCCCAGCATTTT. Translating it yields CASIDRGHHQPQHF.

The chain joins TRBV5-1 to TRBJ2-6, with D tentatively TRBD1 (5 bases). The CDR3 runs to 17 residues. Germline V gene lookup returns CDR1 SGHRS and CDR2 YFSETQ. Trimming removed 4 bases from V and 0 bases from J, with 14 bases in between. CDR3 protein: CASSPGTGSSGANVLTF. The CDR3 region has the DNA TGCGCCAGCAGCCCCGGAACAGGCAGCTCTGGGGCCAACGTCCTGACTTTC.

V and J are TRBV12-3 or TRBV12-4 and TRBJ1-2; D is unresolved. This CDR3 is 12 amino acids long. V was clipped by 1 base and J by 7 bases, with 7 bases between them. The CDR3 DNA sequence: TGTGCCAGCAGTTTAGGACAAGTTGGCTACACCTTC. Amino acid sequence: CASSLGQVGYTF.

The V and J genes are TRBV20-1 and TRBJ2-1; 9 bases align to TRBD1. Germline V gene sequence: CDR1 DFQATT, CDR2 SNEGSKA (reference sequence). The CDR3 has 14 amino acids. The V segment lost 3 bases and the J segment 2 bases; nucleotides outside the gene matches: 2. CDR3 residues: CSARDRGTYNEQFF. In DNA form, the CDR3 reads TGCAGTGCTAGGGACAGGGGCACCTACAATGAGCAGTTCTTC.

This clonotype was counted many times. This sequence joins TRBV7-6 and TRBJ1-4; no firm D call. This CDR3 contains 13 residues. Trimming left V 4 bases short and J 14 bases short, with 17 bases between. Germline V gives CDR1 SGHVS, CDR2 FNYEAQ. CDR3 coding DNA: TGTGCCAGCAGCTCAACACCTACATCGCGGCTGTTTTTT. It encodes CASSSTPTSRLFF.

The table lists this clonotype with many counts. V gene TRBV7-9 combines with J gene TRBJ2-5; 7 nucleotides align to TRBD2. Losses at the gene ends were 0 bases for V and 2 bases for J; bases not matched to a gene: 0. CDR1 and CDR2 from the germline V gene are SEHNR and FQNEAQ (reference sequence). This CDR3 is 14 amino acids long. The CDR3 is CASSLAGGQETQYF. The DNA of the CDR3 is TGTGCCAGCAGCTTAGCGGGGGGGCAAGAGACCCAGTACTTC.

This clonotype came up a few times. V gene TRBV3-1 combines with J gene TRBJ2-2, with D perhaps matching TRBD1 (5 bases). Trimming left V 3 bases short and J 4 bases short, with 9 bases between. Germline assignment: CDR1 LGHDT and CDR2 YNNKEL (reference sequence). The CDR3 spans 14 residues. The DNA of the CDR3 is TGTGCCAGCAGCCAGGGGCGCAGCACCGGGGAGCTGTTTTTT. Protein: CASSQGRSTGELFF. Full variable domain (outside the CDR3, taken from reference TRBV3-1 and TRBJ2-2): DTAVSQTPKYLVTQMGNDKSIKCEQNLGHDTMYWYKQDSKKFLKIMFSYNNKELIINETVPNRFSPKSPDKAHLNLHINSLELGDSAVYFCASSQGRSTGELFFGEGSRLTVL.

This clonotype showed up many times. The chain uses TRBV10-3 and TRBJ2-2; 8 bases map to TRBD1. The J segment lost 3 bases and the V segment lost 2 bases, leaving 2 bases of the junction unmatched. CDR1 is ENHRY, CDR2 SYGVKD, per germline. The length of the CDR3 is 15 residues. CDR3 coding DNA: TGTGCCATCAGTGAGGCAGGGGGCGACACCGGGGAGCTGTTTTTT. This codes for CAISEAGGDTGELFF.

This clonotype was seen repeatedly, ten times or more. The rearrangement joins TRBV11-2 to TRBJ2-3; a weak D match, TRBD2 (6 bases). Germline CDR1 reads SGHAT; CDR2 reads FQNNGV. Trimming shortened V by 5 bases and J by 0 bases, and 21 bases separated the two germline ends. The CDR3 covers 18 residues. The DNA of the CDR3 is TGTGCCAGCAGCACCTTCAAAGGGGCTAGCGAAAGCACAGATACGCAGTATTTT. This translates into CASSTFKGASESTDTQYF. Drawing the rest from reference TRBV11-2 and TRBJ2-3, the complete variable domain is EAGVAQSPRYKIIEKRQSVAFWCNPISGHATLYWYQQILGQGPKLLIQFQNNGVVDDSQLPKDRFSAERLKGVDSTLKIQPAKLEDSAVYLCASSTFKGASESTDTQYFGPGTRLTVL.

The sample holds many counts of this clonotype. The CDR3: CASSPGQLSSYNSPLHF. The DNA of the CDR3 is TGTGCCAGCAGCCCGGGACAGCTGAGCTCCTATAATTCACCCCTCCACTTT. The J gene is TRBJ1-6, the V gene TRBV7-8, with 7 positions matching TRBD1. V shed 5 bases, J shed 0 bases, and the junction held 7 bases outside the gene matches. Per germline, CDR1 SGHVS and CDR2 FQNEAQ. The CDR3 contains 17 residues.

There are a few counts of this clonotype. The rearrangement joins TRBV3-1 to TRBJ1-1; D is perhaps TRBD1 (5 bases). The CDR3 runs 12 residues. The ends were cut back, 1 base at V and 11 bases at J, with 11 bases in the middle. Germline V CDR1 and CDR2: LGHDT, YNNKEL (reference sequence). CDR3 sequence (DNA): TGTGCCAGCAGCCAAGGAATCAAGGGGGCTTTCTTT. Its translation is CASSQGIKGAFF.

This clonotype was counted between two and nine times. V gene TRBV29-1 combines with J gene TRBJ2-1; TRBD2 matches at 8 bases. Germline values: CDR1 SQVTM, CDR2 ANQGSEA. V lost 7 bases and J lost 3; bases outside the gene matches: 5. The CDR3 is 13 amino acids. The DNA for the CDR3 is TGCAGCGCCGTTACTAGCGGCTACAATGAGCAGTTCTTC. Protein: CSAVTSGYNEQFF.

This clonotype came up many times. Written as DNA, the CDR3 is TGTGCCAGCAGCCCCTCGGTGAGAACTAATGAAAAACTGTTTTTT. Encoded protein: CASSPSVRTNEKLFF. The chain has TRBV7-6 and TRBJ1-4, with D uncertain. This CDR3 spans 15 amino acids. CDR1 and CDR2 (germline): SGHVS, FNYEAQ. Trimming pared 5 bases from V and 1 base from J, leaving 11 bases between.

There are a few counts of this clonotype. This chain links TRBV11-2 with TRBJ2-6; D is ambiguous. Germline V gives CDR1 SGHAT, CDR2 FQNNGV. This CDR3 has 16 amino acids. V was pared by 3 bases and J by 2 bases, with 11 bases between. This chain's CDR3 is CASSFLAGTGANVLTF. The CDR3 DNA follows: TGTGCCAGCAGCTTCTTAGCAGGCACTGGGGCCAACGTCCTGACTTTC.

This clonotype was seen a few times. The genes are TRBV19 and TRBJ1-4; tentative D call: TRBD1 (6 bases). Germline V lookup: CDR1 LNHDA, CDR2 SQIVND (reference sequence). Trimming left V 7 bases short and J 4 bases short, with 10 bases between. CDR3 length: 13 amino acids. CDR3 in amino acids: CASTGQNNEKLFF. CDR3 DNA sequence: TGTGCCAGTACGGGACAAAATAATGAAAAACTGTTTTTT.

This clonotype was counted ten times or more. CDR3 loop: CASSQFREGVEYTDTQYF. CDR3 DNA sequence: TGTGCCAGCAGCCAGTTCCGGGAAGGGGTCGAATACACAGATACGCAGTATTTT. The gene calls are TRBV4-2 and TRBJ2-3; D may be TRBD1 or TRBD2 (5 bases each). Per the germline V gene, CDR1 is LGHNA and CDR2 is YNFKEQ. V dropped 3 bases and J dropped 2 bases, with 21 bases sitting between them. CDR3 length: 18 amino acids.

Ten or more counts support this clonotype. The chain links TRBV2 to TRBJ1-5; D possibly corresponds to TRBD1 (6 bases). Germline-derived CDR1 and CDR2 are SNHLY and FYNNEI. This CDR3 contains 14 residues. The V and J ends lost 7 bases and 2 bases respectively, with 12 bases between them. CDR3 amino acids: CASKTQGGNQPQHF. The CDR3 DNA sequence: TGTGCCAGCAAGACACAGGGAGGCAATCAGCCCCAGCATTTT. The full variable domain, with the rest looked up from reference TRBV2 and TRBJ1-5, is EPEVTQTPSHQVTQMGQEVILRCVPISNHLYFYWYRQILGQKVEFLVSFYNNEISEKSEIFDDQFSVERPDGSNFTLKIRSTKLEDSAMYFCASKTQGGNQPQHFGDGTRLSIL.

This clonotype was counted only a few times. This chain connects TRBV3-1 to TRBJ1-2; D not resolved. Per germline, CDR1 LGHDT and CDR2 YNNKEL (reference sequence). The CDR3 length is 13 residues. The ends were cut back, 1 base at V and 7 bases at J, with 10 bases in the middle. The CDR3 nucleotides read TGTGCCAGCAGCCAAGGTAGTGCTCTTGGCTACACCTTC. Its translation is CASSQGSALGYTF. The full variable domain, rest sourced from reference TRBV3-1 and TRBJ1-2, is DTAVSQTPKYLVTQMGNDKSIKCEQNLGHDTMYWYKQDSKKFLKIMFSYNNKELIINETVPNRFSPKSPDKAHLNLHINSLELGDSAVYFCASSQGSALGYTFGSGTRLTVV.

In its sample, this clonotype was seen many times. As DNA, the CDR3 is TGTGCCAGCAGCAGCTCACAGGGATCAGGTCGGAATCAGCCCCAGCATTTT. Its translation: CASSSSQGSGRNQPQHF. The chain employs TRBV7-9 and TRBJ1-5; D is perhaps TRBD1 (6 bases). CDR3 length: 17 amino acids. CDR1 is SEHNR and CDR2 is FQNEAQ in the germline V gene (reference sequence). V was cut by 5 bases and J by 4 bases, with 21 bases left in between.

The CDR3 is CASSIHEEAFF. CDR3 coding DNA: TGTGCCAGCAGTATCCACGAGGAAGCTTTCTTT. The rearrangement links TRBV2 to TRBJ1-1; D gene unclear. The V and J ends lost 5 bases and 8 bases respectively, with 9 bases between them. Germline CDR1 is SNHLY and CDR2 is FYNNEI. The CDR3 sequence is 11 residues long.